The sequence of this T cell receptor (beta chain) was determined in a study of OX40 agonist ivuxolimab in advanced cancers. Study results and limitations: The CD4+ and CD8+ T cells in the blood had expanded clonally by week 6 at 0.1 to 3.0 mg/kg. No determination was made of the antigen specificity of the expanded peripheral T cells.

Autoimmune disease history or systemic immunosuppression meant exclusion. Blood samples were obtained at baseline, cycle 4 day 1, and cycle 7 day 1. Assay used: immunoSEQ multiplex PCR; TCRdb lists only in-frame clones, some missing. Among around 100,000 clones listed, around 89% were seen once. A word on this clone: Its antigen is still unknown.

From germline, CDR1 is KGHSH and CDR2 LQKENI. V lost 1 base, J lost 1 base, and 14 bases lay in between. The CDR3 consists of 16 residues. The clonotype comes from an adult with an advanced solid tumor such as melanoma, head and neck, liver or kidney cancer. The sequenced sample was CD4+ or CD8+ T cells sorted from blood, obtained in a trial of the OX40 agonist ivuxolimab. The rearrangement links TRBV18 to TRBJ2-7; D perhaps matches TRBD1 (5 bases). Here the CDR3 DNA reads TGTGCCAGCTCACCACTTGTGGCAGGGTTGTCCTACGAGCAGTACTTC. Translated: CASSPLVAGLSYEQYF.